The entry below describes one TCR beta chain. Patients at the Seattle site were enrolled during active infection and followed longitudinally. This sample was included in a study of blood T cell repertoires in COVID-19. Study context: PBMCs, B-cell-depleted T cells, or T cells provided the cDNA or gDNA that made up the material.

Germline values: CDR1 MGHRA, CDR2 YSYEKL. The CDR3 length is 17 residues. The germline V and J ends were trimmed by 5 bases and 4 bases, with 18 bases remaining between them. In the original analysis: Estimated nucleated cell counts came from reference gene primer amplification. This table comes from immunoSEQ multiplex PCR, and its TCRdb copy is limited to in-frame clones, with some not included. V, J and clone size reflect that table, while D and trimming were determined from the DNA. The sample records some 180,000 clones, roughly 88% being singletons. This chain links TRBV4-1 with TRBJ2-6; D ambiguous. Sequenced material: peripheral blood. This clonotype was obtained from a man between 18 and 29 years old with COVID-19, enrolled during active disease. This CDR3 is CASSNRGLRAGANVLTF. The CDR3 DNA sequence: TGCGCCAGCAGCAACCGCGGTCTGCGAGCGGGGGCCAACGTCCTGACTTTC.